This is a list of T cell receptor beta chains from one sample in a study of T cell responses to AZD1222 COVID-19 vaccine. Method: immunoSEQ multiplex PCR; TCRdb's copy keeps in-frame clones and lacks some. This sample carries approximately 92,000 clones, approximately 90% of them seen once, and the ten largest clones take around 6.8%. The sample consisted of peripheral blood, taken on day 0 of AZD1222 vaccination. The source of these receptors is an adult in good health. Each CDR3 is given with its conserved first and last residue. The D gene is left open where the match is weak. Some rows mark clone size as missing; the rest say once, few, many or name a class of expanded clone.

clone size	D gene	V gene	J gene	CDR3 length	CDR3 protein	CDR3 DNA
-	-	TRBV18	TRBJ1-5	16	CASSPSPSTSNQPQHF	TGTGCCAGCTCACCGTCGCCAAGCACAAGCAATCAGCCCCAGCATTTT
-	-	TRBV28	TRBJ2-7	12	CASSPAGYEQYF	TGTGCCAGCAGTCCGGCTGGCTACGAGCAGTACTTC
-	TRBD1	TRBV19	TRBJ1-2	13	CASSIGQGDGYTF	TGTGCCAGTAGTATAGGACAGGGGGATGGCTACACCTTC
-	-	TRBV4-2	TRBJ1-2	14	CASSQDIGDYGYTF	TGTGCCAGCAGCCAAGATATAGGGGACTATGGCTACACCTTC
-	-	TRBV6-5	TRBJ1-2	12	CAGDYRAYGYTF	TGTGCCGGGGATTACAGGGCTTATGGCTACACCTTC
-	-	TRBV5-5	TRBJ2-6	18	CASSLSWGSLSGANVLTF	TGTGCCAGCAGCTTGTCTTGGGGCAGCCTCTCTGGGGCCAACGTCCTGACTTTC
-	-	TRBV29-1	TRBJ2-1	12	CSVDSTPNEQFF	TGCAGCGTTGATAGTACCCCTAATGAGCAGTTCTTC
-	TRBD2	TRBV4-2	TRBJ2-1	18	CASSQDGSGSSGGHEQFF	TGTGCCAGCAGCCAAGATGGGAGCGGGTCTAGCGGGGGCCATGAGCAGTTCTTC
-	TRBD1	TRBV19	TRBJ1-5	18	CASSIGGQGLTGNQPQHF	TGTGCCAGTAGTATAGGTGGACAGGGGCTGACCGGCAATCAGCCCCAGCATTTT
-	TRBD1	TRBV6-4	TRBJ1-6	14	CASSDGQGASPLHF	TGTGCCAGCAGTGACGGACAGGGGGCTTCACCCCTCCACTTT
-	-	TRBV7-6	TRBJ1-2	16	CASSLESRGRNYGYTF	TGTGCCAGCAGCTTAGAAAGCCGGGGGCGGAACTATGGCTACACCTTC
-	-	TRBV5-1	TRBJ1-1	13	CASRIEVNTEAFF	TGCGCCAGCAGGATCGAGGTGAACACTGAAGCTTTCTTT
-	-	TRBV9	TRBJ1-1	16	CASSVATGGVGTEAFF	TGTGCCAGCAGCGTAGCTACTGGGGGGGTAGGGACTGAAGCTTTCTTT
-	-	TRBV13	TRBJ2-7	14	CASSTQGISYEQYF	TGTGCCAGCAGCACCCAGGGGATTTCCTACGAGCAGTACTTC
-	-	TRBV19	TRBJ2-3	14	CASSSILSTDTQYF	TGTGCCAGTAGTAGTATCCTAAGCACAGATACGCAGTATTTT
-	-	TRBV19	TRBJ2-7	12	CASSVLGWEQYF	TGTGCCAGTAGTGTCCTCGGGTGGGAGCAGTACTTC
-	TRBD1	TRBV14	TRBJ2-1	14	CASGYRGFYNEQFF	TGTGCCAGCGGGTACAGGGGATTCTACAATGAGCAGTTCTTC
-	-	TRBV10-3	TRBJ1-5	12	CAISGTNQPQHF	TGTGCCATCAGTGGGACCAATCAGCCCCAGCATTTT
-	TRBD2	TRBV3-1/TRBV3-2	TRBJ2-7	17	CASSQPLAGGNNYEQYF	TGTGCCAGCAGCCAACCTCTAGCGGGAGGCAACAATTACGAGCAGTACTTC
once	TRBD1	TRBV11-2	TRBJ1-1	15	CASSRGTGGYTEAFF	TGTGCCAGCAGCAGAGGGACAGGGGGGTACACTGAAGCTTTCTTT
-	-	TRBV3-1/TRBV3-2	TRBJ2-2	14	CASSGTVSTGELFF	TGTGCCAGCAGCGGCACGGTGAGCACCGGGGAGCTGTTTTTT
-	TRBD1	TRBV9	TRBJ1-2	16	CASSVDFTGGDYGYTF	TGTGCCAGCAGCGTAGATTTTACAGGGGGAGACTATGGCTACACCTTC
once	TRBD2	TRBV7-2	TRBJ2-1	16	CASSFLAGGRASEQFF	TGTGCCAGCAGCTTTTTAGCGGGGGGCCGGGCCAGCGAGCAGTTCTTC
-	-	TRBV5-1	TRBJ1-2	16	CASSLGGSGGRYGYTF	TGCGCCAGCAGCTTGGGGGGATCCGGCGGTCGGTACGGCTACACCTTC
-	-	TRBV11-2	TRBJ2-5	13	CASSLGQQETQYF	TGTGCCAGCAGCCTCGGACAGCAAGAGACCCAGTACTTC
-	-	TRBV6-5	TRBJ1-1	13	CASSSLDSLEAFF	TGTGCCAGCAGTTCATTAGACAGCCTTGAAGCTTTCTTT
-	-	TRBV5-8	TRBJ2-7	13	CASSLGTADEQYF	TGTGCCAGCAGCTTAGGGACGGCCGACGAGCAGTACTTC